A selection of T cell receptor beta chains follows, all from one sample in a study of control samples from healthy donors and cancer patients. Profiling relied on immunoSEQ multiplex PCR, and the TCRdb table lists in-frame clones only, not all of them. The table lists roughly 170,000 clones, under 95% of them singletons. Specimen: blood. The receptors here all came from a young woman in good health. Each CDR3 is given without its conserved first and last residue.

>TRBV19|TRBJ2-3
ASSTTGTYTDTQY
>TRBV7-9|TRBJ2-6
ATQGTGANVLT
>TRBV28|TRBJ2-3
ASRQETGGWTDTQY
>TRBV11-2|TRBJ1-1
ASNLLGRNTEAF
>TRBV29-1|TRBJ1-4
SVLGATNEKLF
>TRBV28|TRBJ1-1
ASSQPRGAGNTEAF
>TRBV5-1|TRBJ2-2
ASRDRNTGELF
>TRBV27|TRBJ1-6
ASSPTGTHSPLH
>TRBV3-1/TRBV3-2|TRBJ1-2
ASSQGGYGYT
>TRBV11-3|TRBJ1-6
ASSLQGNSYNSPLH
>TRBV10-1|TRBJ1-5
ASTQGPGWYPYSNQPQH
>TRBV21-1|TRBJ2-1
ASSMRREGRNNEQF
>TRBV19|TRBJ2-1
ASLIPGGEGGKQF
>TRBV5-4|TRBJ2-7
ASSSDTREQY
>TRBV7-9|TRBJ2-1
ASSQPPGQGSYNEQF
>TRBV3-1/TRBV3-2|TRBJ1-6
ASSQFGGARSYNSPLH
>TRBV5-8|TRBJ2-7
ASGSVGEGTYEQY
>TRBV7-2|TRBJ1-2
ASSLYGYT
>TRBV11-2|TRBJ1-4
ASSPIGGGNEKLF
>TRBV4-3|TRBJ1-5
ASSQTRNQPQH
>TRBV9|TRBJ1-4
ASSNRDTQTNEKLF
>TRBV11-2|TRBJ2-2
ASSLEFTANTGELF
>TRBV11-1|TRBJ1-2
ASSSRDRGDYGYT
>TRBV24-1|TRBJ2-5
ATSDPGQGKETQY
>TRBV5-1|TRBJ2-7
ASSETSGSYEQY
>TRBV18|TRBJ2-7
ASSLGTYEQY
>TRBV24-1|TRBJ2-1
ATSDPGLAGYNEQF
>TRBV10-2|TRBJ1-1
ASSEQRGITEAF
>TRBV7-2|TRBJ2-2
ASSLIGVGGPGELF
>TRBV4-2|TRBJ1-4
ASSQALQGGTSNEKLF
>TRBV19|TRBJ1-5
ASSIDSNGHQH